These T cell receptor beta chains were read from a single sample in a study of T cell changes during pregnancy in multiple sclerosis. This table comes from immunoSEQ multiplex PCR, and its TCRdb copy is limited to in-frame clones, with some not included. The profile covers roughly 35,000 clones, with roughly 92% appearing a single time and 0.95% to 1.5% taken by the ten largest. Source material: PBMCs (not recorded whether the cells were cultured). These receptors were collected from a female donor with multiple sclerosis, enrolled in a pregnancy study. Both conserved end residues are part of each CDR3. Each record gives: J gene, clone size, V gene, D gene, CDR3 protein, CDR3 DNA. The D gene is left open where the match is weak. Clone size is stated in some rows and not others, as once, few, many or a class when expanded.

TRBJ2-3 few TRBV6-4 NA CASSDSTGGGTDTQYF TGTGCCAGCAGTGACTCGACTGGAGGAGGCACAGATACGCAGTATTTT
TRBJ2-2 NA TRBV6-5 TRBD1 CASSYMGQLTGELFF TGTGCCAGCAGTTACATGGGACAGCTCACCGGGGAGCTGTTTTTT
TRBJ2-2 NA TRBV10-3 TRBD2 CALGGPGLADTGELFF TGTGCCCTCGGAGGACCGGGACTAGCGGACACCGGGGAGCTGTTTTTT
TRBJ1-2 NA TRBV4-1 NA CASSQWNGGNANYGYTF TGCGCCAGCAGCCAATGGAATGGAGGGAATGCTAACTATGGCTACACCTTC
TRBJ2-7 once TRBV5-4 TRBD1 CASSPWVFGQGSYEQYF TGTGCCAGCAGCCCCTGGGTATTCGGACAGGGATCCTACGAGCAGTACTTC
TRBJ2-7 NA TRBV9 NA CASSVSTSYEQYF TGTGCCAGCAGCGTCAGCACATCCTACGAGCAGTACTTC
TRBJ1-2 NA TRBV2 TRBD1 CASSDGGQGAGGYTF TGTGCCAGCAGTGATGGGGGACAGGGGGCGGGAGGCTACACCTTC
TRBJ2-7 NA TRBV13 TRBD2 CASSRTSGTHEQYF TGTGCCAGCTCAAGGACTAGCGGGACTCACGAGCAGTACTTC
TRBJ1-2 NA TRBV19 TRBD1 CASSTSGGARDGYTF TGTGCCAGTAGTACCTCAGGGGGCGCAAGGGATGGCTACACCTTC
TRBJ2-2 NA TRBV5-1 TRBD1 CASSWTGAGELFF TGCGCCAGCAGCTGGACAGGGGCCGGGGAGCTGTTTTTT
TRBJ2-7 NA TRBV6-1 TRBD1 CASSRTGFYEQYF TGTGCCAGCAGTAGGACAGGGTTCTACGAGCAGTACTTC
TRBJ2-2 NA TRBV27 NA CASHVGPLTGELFF TGTGCCAGCCACGTTGGGCCGTTGACCGGGGAGCTGTTTTTT
TRBJ1-5 NA TRBV19 NA CASSMIGSNQPQHF TGTGCCAGTAGTATGATCGGAAGCAATCAGCCCCAGCATTTT
TRBJ2-1 once TRBV5-5 TRBD2 CASSLPAGVWNEQFF TGTGCCAGCAGCTTGCCAGCGGGAGTTTGGAATGAGCAGTTCTTC
TRBJ1-2 NA TRBV6-4 NA CASSDVSTENYGYTF TGTGCCAGCAGTGACGTTTCGACAGAGAACTATGGCTACACCTTC
TRBJ2-1 NA TRBV18 TRBD1 CASSPPGQGYNEQFF TGTGCCAGCTCACCTCCGGGACAGGGCTACAATGAGCAGTTCTTC
TRBJ2-7 NA TRBV18 NA CASSPGEGREQYF TGTGCCAGCTCACCAGGTGAGGGGCGCGAGCAGTACTTC
TRBJ1-3 NA TRBV5-4 NA CASSFGVGKTIYF TGTGCCAGCAGCTTCGGGGTGGGGAAGACCATATATTTT
TRBJ2-1 once TRBV30 TRBD2 CAWSYRLAAFSYNEQFF TGTGCCTGGAGTTACCGACTAGCGGCCTTCTCCTACAATGAGCAGTTCTTC
TRBJ2-1 NA TRBV5-1 NA CASSLDLGTYNEQFF TGCGCCAGCAGCCTGGACTTAGGTACCTACAATGAGCAGTTCTTC
TRBJ2-3 NA TRBV5-6 TRBD2 CASSSSVSGSLTDTQYF TGTGCCAGCAGCTCCAGCGTTAGCGGGAGCTTAACAGATACGCAGTATTTT
TRBJ1-3 NA TRBV6-6 NA CASRKDRASGNTIYF TGTGCCAGCAGGAAAGACCGAGCCTCTGGAAACACCATATATTTT
TRBJ2-3 NA TRBV19 NA CASSPMGPGTQYF TGTGCCAGTAGCCCTATGGGTCCGGGGACGCAGTATTTT
TRBJ1-2 NA TRBV7-2 NA CASSLGGREGDYGYTF TGTGCCAGCAGCTTAGGAGGCAGGGAGGGAGACTATGGCTACACCTTC
TRBJ2-3 NA TRBV6-5 NA CASSQAASTDTQYF TGTGCCAGCAGTCAAGCGGCTAGCACAGATACGCAGTATTTT
TRBJ2-3 few TRBV6-5 NA CASSRDRWADTQYF TGTGCCAGCAGTCGTGACCGATGGGCAGATACGCAGTATTTT
TRBJ2-1 NA TRBV27 NA CASSLLPAAYNEQFF TGTGCCAGCAGTTTATTGCCGGCCGCCTACAATGAGCAGTTCTTC